The source of this T cell receptor beta chain is a study of beta chain features in type 1 diabetes. Turning to the study itself: Examination spanned fewer than 140,000,000 sorted cells from all samples.

Notes on the study in general: A moderate, significant TCRB CDR3 shortening appeared in type 1 diabetes across four CD4+ subsets. A closer apparent resemblance between naive, central memory and Treg TCRB repertoires was seen in patients than in healthy donors. PCR could preferentially amplify shorter templates, alike in patients and controls.

Reverse transcribing all isolated RNA meant expressed TCRB transcripts were sequenced. Assay: immunoSEQ multiplex PCR; the TCRdb copy retains only in-frame clones and omits some. The sample shows some 660,000 clones, about an eighth of them seen only once. With respect to this clone: What it binds is unknown.

The sequenced sample consisted of naive CD4+ T cells from blood. The receptor comes from a man aged 18 to 30 with type 1 diabetes.

CDR3 amino acids: CSVGSGYYGYTF. In nucleotides, the CDR3 is TGCAGCGTGGGATCCGGCTACTATGGCTACACCTTC. This chain links TRBV29-1 with TRBJ1-2, with D hard to call. There are 12 residues in the CDR3. Germline assignment: CDR1 SQVTM and CDR2 ANQGSEA. The ends were cut back, 6 bases at V and 3 bases at J, with 11 bases in the middle.